This TCR beta chain comes out of a study of cytomegalovirus exposure and HLA in healthy donors. The V end lost 3 bases, the J end lost 2 bases, and 11 bases lay between the germline ends. Per germline, CDR1 SNHLY and CDR2 FYNNEI. The CDR3 length is 14 residues. Vbeta (60) and Jbeta (13) primers were used in the PCR. The data were produced by immunoSEQ multiplex PCR, yet TCRdb's version contains in-frame clones alone and is incomplete. Altogether under 150,000 clones are present, about 79% being singletons, with the ten largest covering 1.8%. The receptor's source is a female donor in good health and CMV-seropositive. The chain employs TRBV2 and TRBJ2-7, with D possibly being TRBD1 (6 bases). Sequenced material: PBMCs. CDR3 in amino acids: CASSDGTPTYEQYF. The CDR3 DNA is TGTGCCAGCAGTGACGGGACACCGACCTACGAGCAGTACTTC.